The next 20 T cell receptor beta chains were all read from a single sample in a study of CD8 T cells in Susac syndrome. Random hexamers were used to reverse transcribe an amount of about 0.45 to 1 ug RNA. TCRdb re-analysed the immunoSEQ multiplex PCR reads in MiXCR, keeping a single row per CDR3 protein. The table has about 300,000 distinct CDR3 sequences, about 90% seen once; the top ten hold about 0.07%. Sequencing was performed on CD4+ T cells from PBMCs. The receptors here all came from a human donor with multiple sclerosis.

This clonotype occurred once. The chain uses TRBV24-1 and TRBJ2-6; D gene uncertain. Trimming took off 4 bases at V and 3 bases at J, with 9 bases between the two ends. The CDR3 runs 15 residues. The germline CDR1 and CDR2 sequences are KGHDR and SFDVKD. CDR3 bases: TGTGCCACCAGTGACCCATCGGTTGGGGCCAACGTCCTGACTTTC. It encodes CATSDPSVGANVLTF.

The V gene is TRBV5-1, the J gene TRBJ2-7, with 8 bases aligning to TRBD1. This CDR3 spans 17 amino acids. Germline V gene lookup returns CDR1 SGHRS and CDR2 YFSETQ. The V and J ends lost 0 bases and 0 bases, in that order; junction bases with no gene match: 8. The CDR3 DNA reads TGCGCCAGCAGCTTGGCCCTCCAGGGGGCTTACTCCTACGAGCAGTACTTC. Translated: CASSLALQGAYSYEQYF.

The chain recombines TRBV12-3 or TRBV12-4 with TRBJ1-1; D unclear. The CDR3 totals 15 residues. V gave up 3 bases and J gave up 1 base, with 12 bases separating them. The CDR3 loop is CASSFSGAGNTEAFF. The CDR3 bases are TGTGCCAGCAGTTTCTCTGGCGCGGGGAACACTGAAGCTTTCTTT.

The chain recombines TRBV7-9 with TRBJ1-4, with 7 bases fitting TRBD1. This CDR3 region has 15 residues. Germline CDR1 and CDR2: SEHNR and FQNEAQ (reference sequence). The V gene end was trimmed by 5 bases and the J gene end by 5 bases; junction bases not matched to a gene: 8. The CDR3 nucleotides read TGTGCCAGCAGCCTCCCCACAGGGGCCAATGAAAAACTGTTTTTT. As protein: CASSLPTGANEKLFF.

The rearrangement links TRBV5-1 to TRBJ2-3, with 16 nucleotides matching TRBD2. V gave up 0 bases and J gave up 4 bases; unmatched junction bases: 5. The CDR3 is made up of 18 amino acids. CDR1 SGHRS and CDR2 YFSETQ come from the germline V gene. The CDR3 region has the DNA TGCGCCAGCAGCTTGGCCCGGGGGACTAGCGGGGGGGCAGATACGCAGTATTTT. It translates to CASSLARGTSGGADTQYF.

J is TRBJ2-3 and V is TRBV13, with D perhaps TRBD2 (5 bases). CDR1 is PRHDT, CDR2 FYEKMQ, per germline (reference sequence). V shed 3 bases and J shed 0 bases, with 10 bases lying between them. This CDR3 has 15 residues. The CDR3 sequence is CASSFLTGSTDTQYF. CDR3 bases: TGTGCCAGCAGCTTTCTCACGGGGAGCACAGATACGCAGTATTTT.

The J gene is TRBJ1-1, the V gene TRBV7-3; possible D gene TRBD1, 5 bases. There are 15 residues in the CDR3. The ends were cut back, 0 bases at V and 5 bases at J, with 13 bases in the middle. Germline V gives CDR1 SGHTA, CDR2 FQGTGA. This chain's CDR3 is CASSLTPGRETEAFF. In nucleotides, the CDR3 is TGTGCCAGCAGCTTAACTCCAGGGAGGGAGACTGAAGCTTTCTTT.

The chain is built from TRBV29-1 and TRBJ2-1; 13 bases match TRBD2. This CDR3 spans 19 amino acids. CDR1 is SQVTM and CDR2 is ANQGSEA in the germline V gene. The ends lost 6 bases at V and 7 bases at J; junction bases unmatched: 21. The CDR3 DNA is TGCAGCGTCGCGCCTCGCTTGACTAGCGGGAGGATCTTATATAATGAGCAGTTCTTC. As protein: CSVAPRLTSGRILYNEQFF.

This clonotype was detected once. V is TRBV3-1 and J is TRBJ2-1; TRBD2 agrees at 8 bases. V was clipped by 0 bases and J by 5 bases; unmatched bases: 9. Germline V lookup: CDR1 LGHDT, CDR2 YNNKEL (reference sequence). The CDR3 consists of 17 residues. The CDR3: CASSQEIWRGAHNEQFF. The CDR3 coding sequence is TGTGCCAGCAGCCAAGAAATTTGGCGGGGGGCCCACAATGAGCAGTTCTTC.

The chain joins TRBV10-3 to TRBJ1-5, with 9 bases lining up with TRBD1. Germline CDR1 is ENHRY and CDR2 is SYGVKD. This CDR3 is 15 amino acids long. The trim removed 5 bases at V and 1 base at J, leaving 3 bases unmatched. This CDR3 reads CAISSGTGSNQPQHF. CDR3 bases: TGTGCCATCAGTTCCGGGACAGGGAGCAATCAGCCCCAGCATTTT.

The rearrangement joins TRBV12-3 or TRBV12-4 to TRBJ2-3; TRBD2 matches 9 bases. The CDR3 length is 16 residues. J lost 6 bases, V lost 4 bases, and 11 bases had no gene match. CDR3 region: CASSSPGSGGADTQYF. The CDR3 coding sequence is TGTGCCAGCAGTTCCCCGGGTAGCGGGGGCGCGGATACGCAGTATTTT.

The chain joins TRBV3-1 to TRBJ2-1; D might be TRBD2 (6 bases). Trimming left V 4 bases short and J 5 bases short, with 15 bases between. This CDR3 region has 15 residues. Germline lookup yields CDR1 LGHDT and CDR2 YNNKEL (reference sequence). CDR3 sequence reads: CASSLHGSGDNEQFF. The DNA for the CDR3 is TGTGCCAGCAGCCTGCATGGTAGCGGAGACAATGAGCAGTTCTTC.

The CDR3 nucleotides are TGTGCCAGCAGCCGTACTACAGGTAACACTGAAGCTTTCTTT. It codes for CASSRTTGNTEAFF. The genes are TRBV3-1 and TRBJ1-1; perhaps TRBD1 as D (5 bases). The CDR3 has 14 amino acids. Germline loops: CDR1 LGHDT, CDR2 YNNKEL (reference sequence). The V end was cut by 4 bases, the J end by 2 bases, with 11 bases between.

V is TRBV5-1 and J is TRBJ1-1; D is ambiguous. The CDR3 sequence is 16 residues long. With 1 base removed from V and 5 bases from J, the gap between germline ends came to 18 bases. CDR1 and CDR2 (germline): SGHRS, YFSETQ. CDR3: CASSLRRANRETEAFF. CDR3 coding DNA: TGCGCCAGCAGCTTGCGACGAGCGAATCGGGAAACTGAAGCTTTCTTT.

The J gene is TRBJ1-5, the V gene TRBV5-6; perhaps TRBD1 as D (5 bases). The CDR3 is 16 residues long. V gave up 4 bases and J gave up 2 bases, with 16 bases separating them. CDR1 and CDR2 from the germline V gene are SGHDT and YYEEEE. For the CDR3, the DNA is TGTGCCAGCAGCCGAAAGACAGCGTCGGGCAATCAGCCCCAGCATTTT. Amino acid sequence: CASSRKTASGNQPQHF.

The V and J genes are TRBV20-1 and TRBJ2-3; the match to TRBD2 covers 10 bases. The trim removed 5 bases at V and 1 base at J, leaving 9 bases unmatched. Germline V lookup: CDR1 DFQATT, CDR2 SNEGSKA (reference sequence). The CDR3 consists of 16 residues. The CDR3 reads CSAPDVSGGGTDTQYF. The CDR3 DNA is TGCAGTGCTCCAGACGTCAGCGGGGGGGGCACAGATACGCAGTATTTT.

The CDR3 nucleotides are TGTGCCAGTAGACTAGCGGGGACGAGCTCCTACGAGCAGTACTTC. The encoded protein is CASRLAGTSSYEQYF. V gene TRBV19 combines with J gene TRBJ2-7; TRBD2 matches at 10 bases. The CDR3 has 15 amino acids. With 6 bases clipped from V and 0 bases from J, the junction kept 5 bases outside the gene matches. Germline V gene sequence: CDR1 LNHDA, CDR2 SQIVND (reference sequence).

The chain recombines TRBV18 with TRBJ2-5; a possible D gene is TRBD2 (5 bases). V was trimmed by 3 bases and J by 7 bases, leaving 12 bases between them. Germline assignment: CDR1 KGHSH and CDR2 LQKENI. The CDR3 has 13 amino acids. CDR3 in amino acids: CASSPRADRTQYF. As DNA, the CDR3 is TGTGCCAGCTCACCTCGAGCGGACCGGACCCAGTACTTC. The whole variable domain, remainder taken from reference TRBV18 and TRBJ2-5, is NAGVMQNPRHLVRRRGQEARLRCSPMKGHSHVYWYRQLPEEGLKFMVYLQKENIIDESGMPKERFSAEFPKEGPSILRIQQVVRGDSAAYFCASSPRADRTQYFGPGTRLLVL.

The rearrangement joins TRBV19 to TRBJ2-4; D is ambiguous. This CDR3 has 14 amino acids. Germline CDR1 reads LNHDA; CDR2 reads SQIVND (reference sequence). V was pared by 3 bases and J by 2 bases, with 8 bases between. CDR3 nucleotides: TGTGCCAGTAGTATCACAAATCCCAAAAACATTCAGTACTTC. Its translation: CASSITNPKNIQYF.

This clonotype showed up just once. J is TRBJ1-2 and V is TRBV5-1; D is unclear. The CDR3 spans 13 residues. Germline lookup yields CDR1 SGHRS and CDR2 YFSETQ. The V end was cut by 0 bases, the J end by 0 bases, with 3 bases between. In DNA form, the CDR3 reads TGCGCCAGCAGCTTGGTCACTAACTATGGCTACACCTTC. This translates into CASSLVTNYGYTF.